The TCR beta chain described here comes from a study of blood T cell repertoires in COVID-19. Study-level information: The United States, Italy and Spain supplied acute and convalescent COVID-19 samples. T cells, B-cell-depleted T cells, or PBMCs provided the cDNA or gDNA that served as material.

Clones were sequenced by immunoSEQ multiplex PCR, and TCRdb holds only the in-frame ones, with some missing. The sample lists hundreds of thousands of clones, about 88% occurring once. Germline assignment: CDR1 SNHLY and CDR2 FYNNEI. V shed 3 bases and J shed 7 bases, with 10 bases lying between them. This CDR3 is built from 13 residues. Sequencing was performed on peripheral blood. This sequence joins TRBV2 and TRBJ2-1; D not resolved. The clonotype comes from a woman aged 40 to 50 who had recovered from COVID-19. The CDR3 sequence: CASSEGFGNEQFF. The DNA of the CDR3 is TGTGCCAGCAGTGAGGGCTTTGGAAATGAGCAGTTCTTC.